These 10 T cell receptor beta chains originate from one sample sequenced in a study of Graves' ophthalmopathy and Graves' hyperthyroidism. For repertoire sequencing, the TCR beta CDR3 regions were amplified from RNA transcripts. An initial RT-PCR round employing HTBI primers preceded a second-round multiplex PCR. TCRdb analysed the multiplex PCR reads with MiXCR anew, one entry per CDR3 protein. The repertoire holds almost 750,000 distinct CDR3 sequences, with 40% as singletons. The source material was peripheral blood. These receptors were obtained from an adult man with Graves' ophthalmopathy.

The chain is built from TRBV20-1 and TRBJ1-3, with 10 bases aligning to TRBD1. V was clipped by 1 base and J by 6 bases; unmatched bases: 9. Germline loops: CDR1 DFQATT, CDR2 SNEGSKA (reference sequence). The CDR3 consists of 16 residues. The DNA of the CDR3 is TGCAGTGCTAGAGCTGAAGACAGGGGGCTAAAAAACACCATATATTTT. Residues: CSARAEDRGLKNTIYF.

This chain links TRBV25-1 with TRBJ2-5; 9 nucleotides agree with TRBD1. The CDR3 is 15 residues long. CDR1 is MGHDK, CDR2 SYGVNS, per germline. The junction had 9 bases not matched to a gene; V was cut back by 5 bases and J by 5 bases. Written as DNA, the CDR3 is TGTGCCAGCAGTCCCAACAGGGGGCCGGATGAGACCCAGTACTTC. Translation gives CASSPNRGPDETQYF. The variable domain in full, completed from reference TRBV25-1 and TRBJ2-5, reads EADIYQTPRYLVIGTGKKITLECSQTMGHDKMYWYQQDPGMELHLIHYSYGVNSTEKGDLSSESTVSRIRTEHFPLTLESARPSHTSQYLCASSPNRGPDETQYFGPGTRLLVL.

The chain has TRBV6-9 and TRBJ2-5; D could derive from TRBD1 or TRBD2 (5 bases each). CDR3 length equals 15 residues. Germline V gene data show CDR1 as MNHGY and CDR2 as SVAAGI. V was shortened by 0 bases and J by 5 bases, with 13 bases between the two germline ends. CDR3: CASSYSVGVDETQYF. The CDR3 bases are TGTGCCAGCAGTTATTCGGTGGGGGTAGATGAGACCCAGTACTTC.

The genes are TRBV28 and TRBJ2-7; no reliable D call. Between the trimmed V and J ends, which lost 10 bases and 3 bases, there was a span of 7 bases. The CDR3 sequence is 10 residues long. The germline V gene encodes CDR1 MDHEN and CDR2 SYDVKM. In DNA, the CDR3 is TGTGCCACCTCTCTCTACGAGCAGTACTTC. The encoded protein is CATSLYEQYF.

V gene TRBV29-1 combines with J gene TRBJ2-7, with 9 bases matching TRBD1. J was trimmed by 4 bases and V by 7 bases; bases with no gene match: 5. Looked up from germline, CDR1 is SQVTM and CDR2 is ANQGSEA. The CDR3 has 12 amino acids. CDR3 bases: TGCAGCGGCGACAGGGGGTCGTACGAGCAGTACTTC. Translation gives CSGDRGSYEQYF.

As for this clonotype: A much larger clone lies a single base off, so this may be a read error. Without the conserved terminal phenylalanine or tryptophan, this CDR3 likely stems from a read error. As DNA, the CDR3 is TGTGCCAGCAATAGGGACGGCGACACCGGGGAGCTGTTTTCT. It specifies CASNRDGDTGELFS. The chain combines TRBV7-6 with TRBJ2-2; D might be TRBD1 or TRBD2, each matching 5 bases. Germline V CDR1 and CDR2: SGHVS, FNYEAQ. The CDR3 extends over 14 amino acids. V dropped 7 bases and J dropped 3 bases, with 12 bases sitting between them.

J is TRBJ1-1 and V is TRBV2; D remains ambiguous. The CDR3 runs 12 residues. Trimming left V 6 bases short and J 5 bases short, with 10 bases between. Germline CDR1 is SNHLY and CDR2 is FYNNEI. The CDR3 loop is CASRRPGTEAFF. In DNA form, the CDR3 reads TGTGCCAGCAGGAGACCCGGGACTGAAGCTTTCTTT.

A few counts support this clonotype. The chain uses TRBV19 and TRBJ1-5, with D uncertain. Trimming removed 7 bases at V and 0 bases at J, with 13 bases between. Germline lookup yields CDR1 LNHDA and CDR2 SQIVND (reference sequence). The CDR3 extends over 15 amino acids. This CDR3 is CASTRETSSNQPQHF. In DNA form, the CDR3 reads TGTGCCAGTACCCGGGAGACAAGTAGCAATCAGCCCCAGCATTTT.

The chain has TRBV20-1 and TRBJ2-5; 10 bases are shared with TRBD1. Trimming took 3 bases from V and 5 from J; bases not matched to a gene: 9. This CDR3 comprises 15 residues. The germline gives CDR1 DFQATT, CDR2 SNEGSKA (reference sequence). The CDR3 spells CSASLPGQGLETQYF. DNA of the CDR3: TGCAGTGCTAGCTTACCGGGACAGGGGTTGGAGACCCAGTACTTC.

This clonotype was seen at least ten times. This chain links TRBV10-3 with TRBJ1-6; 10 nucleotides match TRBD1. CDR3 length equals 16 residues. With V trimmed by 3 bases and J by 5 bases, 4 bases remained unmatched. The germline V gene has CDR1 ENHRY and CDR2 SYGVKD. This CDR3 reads CAISEVGTGDNSPLHF. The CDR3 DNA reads TGTGCCATCAGTGAAGTTGGGACAGGGGATAATTCACCCCTCCACTTT.